This TCR beta chain was sequenced for a study of tumor-infiltrating lymphocytes in primary liver carcinoma. The authors took blood RNA from unsorted whole blood and also extracted germline DNA. Concerning this clonotype: The antigen is not known. Its ends do not fully match the called genes, so a read error is possible.

Total RNA amounting to 500 ng was the source from which TCR beta cDNA was made with a constant-region primer. It was through three nested multiplex PCR rounds of slightly modified ARM-PCR that TCR beta libraries arose. TCRdb reprocessed the multiplex PCR reads via MiXCR and lists one record per CDR3 protein. The table has about 300,000 distinct CDR3 sequences, 65% seen once. Study-wide points: Because of bulk unsorted sampling, CD4+ and CD8+ repertoires were not subjected to comparison.

This clonotype was obtained from a man aged 35 to 55 with primary liver carcinoma and hepatitis B virus infection. The sample taken for sequencing was peripheral blood.

The CDR3: CPSSIRQGAEQFF. The CDR3 nucleotides are TGTCCCAGCAGCATCCGACAGGGAGCTGAGCAGTTCTTC. The chain has TRBV11-2 and TRBJ2-1, with 7 bases aligning to TRBD1. Germline lookup yields CDR1 SGHAT and CDR2 FQNNGV. This CDR3 contains 13 residues. The full variable domain, with the rest looked up from reference TRBV11-2 and TRBJ2-1, is EAGVAQSPRYKIIEKRQSVAFWCNPISGHATLYWYQQILGQGPKLLIQFQNNGVVDDSQLPKDRFSAERLKGVDSTLKIQPAKLEDSAVYLCPSSIRQGAEQFFGPGTRLTVL.